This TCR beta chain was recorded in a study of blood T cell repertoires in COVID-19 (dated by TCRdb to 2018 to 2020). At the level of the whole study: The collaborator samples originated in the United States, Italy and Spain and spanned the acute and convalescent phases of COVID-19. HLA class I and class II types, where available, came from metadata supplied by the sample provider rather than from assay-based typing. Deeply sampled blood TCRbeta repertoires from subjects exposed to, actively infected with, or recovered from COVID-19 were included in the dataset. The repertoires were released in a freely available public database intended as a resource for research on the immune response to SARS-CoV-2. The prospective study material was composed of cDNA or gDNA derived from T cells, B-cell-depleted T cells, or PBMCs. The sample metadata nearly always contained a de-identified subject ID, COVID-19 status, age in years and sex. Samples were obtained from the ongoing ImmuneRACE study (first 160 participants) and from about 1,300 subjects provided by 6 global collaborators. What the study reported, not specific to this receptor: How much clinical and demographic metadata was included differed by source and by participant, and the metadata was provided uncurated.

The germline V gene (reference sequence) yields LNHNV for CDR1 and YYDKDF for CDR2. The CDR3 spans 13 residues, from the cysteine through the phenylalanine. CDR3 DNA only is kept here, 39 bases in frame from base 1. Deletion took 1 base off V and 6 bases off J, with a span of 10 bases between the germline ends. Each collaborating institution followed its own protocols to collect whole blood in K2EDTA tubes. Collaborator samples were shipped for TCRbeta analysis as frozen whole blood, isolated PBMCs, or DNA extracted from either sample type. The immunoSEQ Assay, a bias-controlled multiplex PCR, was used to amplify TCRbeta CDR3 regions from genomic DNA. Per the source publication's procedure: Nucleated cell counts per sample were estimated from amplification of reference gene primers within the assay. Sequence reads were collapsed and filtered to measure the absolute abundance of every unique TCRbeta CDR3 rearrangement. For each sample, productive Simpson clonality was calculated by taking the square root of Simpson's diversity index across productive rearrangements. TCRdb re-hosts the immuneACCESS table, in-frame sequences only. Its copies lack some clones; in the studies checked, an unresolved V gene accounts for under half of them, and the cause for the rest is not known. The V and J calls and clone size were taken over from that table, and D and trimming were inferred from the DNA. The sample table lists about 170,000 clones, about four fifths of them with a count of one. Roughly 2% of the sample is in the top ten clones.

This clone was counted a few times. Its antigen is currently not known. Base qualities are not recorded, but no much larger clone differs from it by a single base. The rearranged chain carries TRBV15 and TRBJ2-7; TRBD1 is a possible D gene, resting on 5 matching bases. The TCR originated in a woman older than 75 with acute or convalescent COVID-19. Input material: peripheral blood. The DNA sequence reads TGTGCCACCAGCAGAGTCAGGGCCGGCGAGCAGTACTTC. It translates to CATSRVRAGEQYF.